The following is a T cell receptor beta chain sequence with its context. The trim removed 0 bases at V and 8 bases at J, leaving 5 bases unmatched. Germline V gives CDR1 SGHRS, CDR2 YFSETQ. The length of the CDR3 is 16 residues. This entry belongs to a study of cytomegalovirus exposure and HLA in healthy donors. The study ran its PCR with 60 Vbeta and 13 Jbeta primers. Profiled with immunoSEQ multiplex PCR; TCRdb holds only in-frame clones, not every one. The table records 100,000 to 150,000 clones, 75% to 85% of them present only once. This TCR came from a girl aged 2 to 9 in good health and CMV-seronegative. The J gene is TRBJ2-1, the V gene TRBV5-1; 13 nucleotides match TRBD2. Source material: PBMCs. CDR3 region: CASSLDGTSGVDEQFF. The CDR3 coding sequence is TGCGCCAGCAGCTTGGATGGGACTAGCGGGGTGGATGAGCAGTTCTTC. The complete variable domain, with remaining parts taken from reference TRBV5-1 and TRBJ2-1, reads KAGVTQTPRYLIKTRGQQVTLSCSPISGHRSVSWYQQTPGQGLQFLFEYFSETQRNKGNFPGRFSGRQFSNSRSEMNVSTLELGDSALYLCASSLDGTSGVDEQFFGPGTRLTVL.